One sample yielded the 14 T cell receptor beta chains listed below, sequenced in a study of cytomegalovirus exposure and HLA in healthy donors. Primers: 60 Vbeta forward and 13 Jbeta reverse. TCRdb's table, derived via immunoSEQ multiplex PCR, lists solely in-frame clones and lacks some. Here the sample spans about 160,000 clones, around two thirds being singletons. Specimen: PBMCs. The source is a woman younger than 35 in good health and CMV-seronegative.

This clone has a single count. The sample has other DNA sequences that encode this CDR3 too. The chain uses TRBV2 and TRBJ1-2; D unclear. CDR1 and CDR2 from the germline V gene are SNHLY and FYNNEI. The length of the CDR3 is 12 residues. Trimming took 4 bases from V and 4 from J, leaving 7 bases between them. CDR3 sequence reads: CASSGNSYGYTF. In nucleotides, the CDR3 is TGTGCCAGCAGTGGGAACAGCTATGGCTACACCTTC.

The CDR3 DNA is TGTGCCAGCTCACCACCGATAACTGCTGGAAACACCATATATTTT. Translating it yields CASSPPITAGNTIYF. The chain has TRBV18 and TRBJ1-3; D gene uncertain. This CDR3 region has 15 residues. The V end lost 0 bases, the J end lost 2 bases, and 8 bases lay between the germline ends. CDR1 is KGHSH and CDR2 is LQKENI in the germline V gene.

Sample share makes this clone medium-sized. The chain carries TRBV4-3 and TRBJ2-4; D is unresolved. Germline CDR1 LGHNA, CDR2 YSLEER. V lost 0 bases and J 8 bases, leaving 8 bases between the germline ends. This CDR3 has 13 residues. Written as DNA, the CDR3 is TGCGCCAGCAGCCAAGATCGGGTTGACATTCAGTACTTC. Encoded protein: CASSQDRVDIQYF.

The chain is built from TRBV19 and TRBJ1-1; TRBD1 agrees at 9 bases. Losses at the gene ends were 1 base for V and 7 bases for J; bases not matched to a gene: 7. CDR3 length: 15 residues. Germline CDR1 LNHDA, CDR2 SQIVND (reference sequence). The CDR3 loop reads CASSIAGTGIIEAFF. In nucleotides, the CDR3 is TGTGCCAGTAGTATAGCCGGGACAGGGATTATTGAAGCTTTCTTT. Supplemented by reference TRBV19 and TRBJ1-1, the full variable domain reads DGGITQSPKYLFRKEGQNVTLSCEQNLNHDAMYWYRQDPGQGLRLIYYSQIVNDFQKGDIAEGYSVSREKKESFPLTVTSAQKNPTAFYLCASSIAGTGIIEAFFGQGTRLTVV.

This chain uses TRBV12-5 with TRBJ2-1; TRBD1 matches 7 bases. Per the germline V gene, CDR1 is LGHNT and CDR2 is FRNRAP. The CDR3 consists of 14 residues. The ends lost 3 bases at V and 4 bases at J; junction bases unmatched: 3. CDR3 sequence: CASGLAGGYNEQFF. CDR3 DNA sequence: TGTGCTAGTGGTTTAGCAGGGGGATACAATGAGCAGTTCTTC.

The chain employs TRBV19 and TRBJ2-2; D ambiguous. The length of the CDR3 is 14 residues. The germline CDR1 and CDR2 sequences are LNHDA and SQIVND (reference sequence). Trimming removed 5 bases from V and 1 base from J, with 8 bases in between. CDR3 region: CASSWAENTGELFF. The CDR3 DNA sequence: TGTGCCAGTAGTTGGGCAGAGAACACCGGGGAGCTGTTTTTT.

The table lists this clone with a few counts. The chain combines TRBV23-1 with TRBJ1-1; D perhaps matches TRBD1 (5 bases). TRBV23-1 is recorded as an ORF, its role being uncertain. Trimming took off 0 bases at V and 1 base at J, with 9 bases between the two ends. The CDR3 extends over 15 amino acids. In nucleotides, the CDR3 is TGCGCCAGCAGTCAATCGAGGACAACGAACACTGAAGCTTTCTTT. Protein: CASSQSRTTNTEAFF.

DNA of the CDR3: TGTGCCAGCAGTGAATGGGGACAGGGAAAAGTGTACACTGAAGCTTTCTTT. Translation gives CASSEWGQGKVYTEAFF. The V and J genes are TRBV6-1 and TRBJ1-1, with 9 bases aligning to TRBD1. Germline-derived CDR1 and CDR2 are MNHNS and SASEGT. Trimming removed 2 bases from V and 3 bases from J; junction bases left unmatched: 10. This CDR3 has 17 amino acids.

This clone was counted only a few times. V gene TRBV2 combines with J gene TRBJ2-1, with TRBD2 matching 8 bases. Germline CDR1 is SNHLY and CDR2 is FYNNEI. The CDR3 spans 20 residues. V was clipped by 7 bases and J by 4 bases; unmatched bases: 24. The CDR3: CASMEPPGLAISQSYNEQFF. CDR3 DNA sequence: TGTGCCAGCATGGAACCACCCGGACTAGCTATCTCCCAATCTTACAATGAGCAGTTCTTC.

This clone was counted only a few times. The chain combines TRBV11-3 with TRBJ1-1; TRBD1 is a possible D gene (5 bases). This CDR3 has 14 residues. Germline CDR1 is SGHNT and CDR2 is YENEEA. The V and J ends lost 1 base and 3 bases respectively, with 9 bases between them. CDR3 amino acids: CASSLAEGDTEAFF. The CDR3 region has the DNA TGTGCCAGCAGCTTAGCAGAAGGGGACACTGAAGCTTTCTTT.

The chain employs TRBV27 and TRBJ1-5; 9 bases line up with TRBD1. The CDR3 sequence is 15 residues long. The germline V gene has CDR1 MNHEY and CDR2 SMNVEV (reference sequence). Trimming cost V 6 bases and J 6 bases; bases outside gene matches: 9. The chain's CDR3 is CASRTGTGIGQPQHF. The CDR3 region has the DNA TGTGCCAGCAGAACCGGGACAGGGATAGGTCAGCCCCAGCATTTT.

This rearrangement joins TRBV29-1 to TRBJ2-1; D is possibly TRBD2 (5 bases). V lost 7 bases and J 4 bases, leaving 11 bases between the germline ends. In germline, CDR1 is SQVTM, CDR2 ANQGSEA. The CDR3 runs to 12 residues. CDR3 loop: CSGRGQYNEQFF. Written as DNA, the CDR3 is TGCAGCGGTCGAGGGCAATACAATGAGCAGTTCTTC.

The chain recombines TRBV5-1 with TRBJ2-1; 8 positions agree with TRBD2. Germline CDR1 is SGHRS and CDR2 is YFSETQ. The CDR3 covers 15 residues. Trimming at V came to 4 bases and at J to 5 bases, leaving 8 bases not matched to a gene. CDR3 region: CASSLGSSGHNEQFF. The DNA of the CDR3 is TGCGCCAGCAGCCTGGGGTCTAGCGGGCACAATGAGCAGTTCTTC. Drawing the rest from reference TRBV5-1 and TRBJ2-1, the complete variable domain is KAGVTQTPRYLIKTRGQQVTLSCSPISGHRSVSWYQQTPGQGLQFLFEYFSETQRNKGNFPGRFSGRQFSNSRSEMNVSTLELGDSALYLCASSLGSSGHNEQFFGPGTRLTVL.

The chain uses TRBV5-5 and TRBJ1-5, with D possibly TRBD1 on 5 matching bases. Germline CDR1 SGHKS, CDR2 YYEKEE (reference sequence). The CDR3 length is 13 residues. V lost 3 bases to trimming and J lost 5 bases, with 9 bases between them. The CDR3 loop is CASSSGVDQPQHF. CDR3 nucleotide sequence: TGTGCCAGCAGCTCGGGGGTGGATCAGCCCCAGCATTTT.